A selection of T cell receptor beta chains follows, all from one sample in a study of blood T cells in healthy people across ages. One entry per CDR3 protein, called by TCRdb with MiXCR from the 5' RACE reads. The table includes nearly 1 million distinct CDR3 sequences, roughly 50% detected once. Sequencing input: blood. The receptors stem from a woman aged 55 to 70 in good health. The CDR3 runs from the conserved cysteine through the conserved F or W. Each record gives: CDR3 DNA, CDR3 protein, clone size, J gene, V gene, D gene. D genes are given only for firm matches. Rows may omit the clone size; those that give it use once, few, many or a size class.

TGTGCCAGCCGCTTAGAAGGGGCCCAGGCCCAGTACTTC | CASRLEGAQAQYF | . | TRBJ2-7 | TRBV7-9 | .
TGTGCCAGCAGGCGAGGGGGGGGAACCTACGAGCAGTACTTC | CASRRGGGTYEQYF | few | TRBJ2-7 | TRBV12-3/TRBV12-4 | .
TGTGCCAGCAGCTTAGTTCCAGGGGGAAATTCACCCCTCCACTTT | CASSLVPGGNSPLHF | . | TRBJ1-6 | TRBV7-2 | TRBD1
TGTGCCAGCAGCCCGGAGGGGTATTCACCCCTCCACTTT | CASSPEGYSPLHF | many | TRBJ1-6 | TRBV6-5 | .
TGCGCCAGCAGCCAAGGGAATGGACAGGGCTTCTCCTACGAGCAGTACTTC | CASSQGNGQGFSYEQYF | . | TRBJ2-7 | TRBV4-1 | TRBD1
TGTGCCATCAGTGGGACGTACAACAATGAGCAGTTCTTC | CAISGTYNNEQFF | . | TRBJ2-1 | TRBV10-3 | .
TGTGCCTCACGGGGGGCGGTCAACTACGAGCAGTACTTC | CASRGAVNYEQYF | . | TRBJ2-7 | TRBV27 | .
TGCAGTGCTAGAGACCCCACAGGGTTCCATGGCTACACCTTC | CSARDPTGFHGYTF | . | TRBJ1-2 | TRBV20-1 | .
TGTGCCAGCAAGGGATCCGGGTATCAGACCCAGTACTTC | CASKGSGYQTQYF | . | TRBJ2-5 | TRBV3-1 | .
TGTGCCAGCAGCCAAGAAGGGCTAGCGGGAGGTCTTAGGGAGACCCAGTACTTC | CASSQEGLAGGLRETQYF | few | TRBJ2-5 | TRBV4-2 | TRBD2
TGTGCCAGCGGAAGCCTCATAGATACGCAGTATTTT | CASGSLIDTQYF | . | TRBJ2-3 | TRBV12-3/TRBV12-4 | .
TGCGCCAGCAGCTTGTCAGGGGGGCTTGACAATGAGCAGTTCTTC | CASSLSGGLDNEQFF | few | TRBJ2-1 | TRBV5-1 | .
TGTGCCAGCAGCTTAGTGGGGTCCTACAATGAGCAGTTCTTC | CASSLVGSYNEQFF | many | TRBJ2-1 | TRBV11-2 | .
TGTGCCATCAGTGAGCTTTCCGGGACTAGCGGGAATAAAGACCCCTACGAGCAGTACTTC | CAISELSGTSGNKDPYEQYF | . | TRBJ2-7 | TRBV10-3 | TRBD2
TGTGCCAGCAGCTTAGGGGGCCAGAGATCGGGCACCGGGGAGCTGTTTTTT | CASSLGGQRSGTGELFF | few | TRBJ2-2 | TRBV7-2 | .
TGCGCCAGCAGCTTGGCCGTCCAGAGCTCCTACAATGAGCAGTTCTTC | CASSLAVQSSYNEQFF | . | TRBJ2-1 | TRBV5-1 | .